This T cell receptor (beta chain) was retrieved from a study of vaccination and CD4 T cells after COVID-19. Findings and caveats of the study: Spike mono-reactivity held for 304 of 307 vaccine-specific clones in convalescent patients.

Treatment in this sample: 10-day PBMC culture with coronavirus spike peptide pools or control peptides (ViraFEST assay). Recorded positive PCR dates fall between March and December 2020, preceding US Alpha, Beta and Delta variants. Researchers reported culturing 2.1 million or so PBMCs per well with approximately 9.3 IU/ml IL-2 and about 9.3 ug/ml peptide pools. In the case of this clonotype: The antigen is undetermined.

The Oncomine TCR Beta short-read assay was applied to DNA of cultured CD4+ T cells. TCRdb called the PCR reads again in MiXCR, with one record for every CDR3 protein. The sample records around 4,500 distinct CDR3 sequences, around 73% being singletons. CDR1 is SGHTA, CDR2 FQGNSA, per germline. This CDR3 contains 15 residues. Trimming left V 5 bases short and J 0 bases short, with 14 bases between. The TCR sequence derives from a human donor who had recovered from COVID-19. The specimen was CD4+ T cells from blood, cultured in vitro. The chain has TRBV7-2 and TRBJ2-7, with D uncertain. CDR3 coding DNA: TGTGCCAGCAGCCCCTCGGGCCTAGTCTCCTACGAGCAGTACTTC. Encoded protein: CASSPSGLVSYEQYF.